Listed below are T cell receptor beta chains from one sample, sequenced in a study of Ad26.COV2.S vaccination and SARS-CoV-2 variants. Assay used: immunoSEQ multiplex PCR; TCRdb lists only in-frame clones, some missing. The profile shows 350,000 to 450,000 clones, around 92% of them singletons. This material consisted of peripheral blood, taken after recovery from COVID-19. Receptors originate from a human donor who had recovered from COVID-19. Each CDR3 is given with its conserved first and last residue. The D gene is left open where the match is weak. Size tells how often a clone was seen (once, few, many) or the class of an expanded clone, and some rows leave it out.

-	TRBV6-5	-	TRBJ1-2	CASRARTDGYTF	TGTGCCAGCAGGGCTAGGACAGATGGCTACACCTTC
-	TRBV6-5	-	TRBJ2-1	CASSYSNNEQFF	TGTGCCAGCAGTTACTCGAACAATGAGCAGTTCTTC
TRBD1	TRBV19	-	TRBJ2-7	CASSTQGQLYEQYF	TGTGCCAGTAGTACCCAGGGACAGCTCTACGAGCAGTACTTC
TRBD1	TRBV20-1	-	TRBJ1-4	CSASAAPGQKFPGFNEKLFF	TGCAGTGCTAGTGCCGCCCCGGGACAGAAGTTTCCCGGGTTTAATGAAAAACTGTTTTTT
TRBD2	TRBV10-2	-	TRBJ2-1	CASLAGGRNEQFF	TGCGCCAGCCTTGCGGGGGGGCGGAATGAGCAGTTCTTC
-	TRBV27	-	TRBJ2-2	CASQLPFPDGELFF	TGTGCCAGCCAGTTACCCTTCCCCGACGGGGAGCTGTTTTTT
-	TRBV12-3/TRBV12-4	-	TRBJ1-3	CASRPRGNTIYF	TGTGCCAGCAGGCCCAGGGGAAACACCATATATTTT
TRBD1	TRBV7-9	once	TRBJ2-1	CASSGQGRSNEQFF	TGTGCCAGCAGCGGACAGGGTAGAAGCAATGAGCAGTTCTTC
-	TRBV4-2	-	TRBJ2-2	CASSQDGTTTGELFF	TGTGCCAGCAGCCAAGATGGGACAACAACCGGGGAGCTGTTTTTT
-	TRBV7-9	-	TRBJ1-4	CASQRGAENEKLFF	TGTGCCAGCCAAAGAGGGGCAGAGAACGAAAAACTGTTTTTT
-	TRBV5-1	-	TRBJ2-2	CASSFQQGGTGELFF	TGCGCCAGCAGCTTTCAACAGGGAGGTACCGGGGAGCTGTTTTTT
-	TRBV7-9	-	TRBJ2-1	CASSLAFFRAGSYNEQFF	TGTGCCAGCAGCTTAGCGTTTTTCCGGGCCGGCTCCTACAATGAGCAGTTCTTC
-	TRBV6-2/TRBV6-3	-	TRBJ1-2	CASSNLYRDTQEANYGYTF	TGTGCCAGCAGTAACCTGTACCGGGACACTCAGGAGGCTAACTATGGCTACACCTTC
-	TRBV7-6	-	TRBJ2-5	CASSLVLGGWETQYF	TGTGCCAGCAGCTTAGTCTTGGGGGGTTGGGAGACCCAGTACTTC
TRBD2	TRBV4-1	-	TRBJ2-3	CASSQSGVSTDTQYF	TGCGCCAGCAGCCAAAGCGGGGTCAGCACAGATACGCAGTATTTT
-	TRBV7-2	-	TRBJ2-5	CASSLGYRETQYF	TGTGCCAGCAGCTTAGGATACCGAGAGACCCAGTACTTC
-	TRBV9	-	TRBJ2-5	CASTDGADETQYF	TGTGCCAGCACCGACGGGGCCGACGAGACCCAGTACTTC
TRBD2	TRBV25-1	-	TRBJ2-5	CASSVIAGGQETQYF	TGTGCCAGCAGTGTAATAGCGGGGGGCCAAGAGACCCAGTACTTC
-	TRBV7-8	-	TRBJ1-2	CASSLVGGGYTF	TGTGCCAGCAGCTTAGTTGGGGGAGGCTACACCTTC
TRBD1	TRBV6-1	-	TRBJ1-5	CASSEWGQGYQPQHF	TGTGCCAGCAGTGAATGGGGACAGGGATATCAGCCCCAGCATTTT
-	TRBV19	-	TRBJ2-6	CASSGLESSGANVLTF	TGTGCCAGTAGTGGGCTCGAGAGCTCTGGGGCCAACGTCCTGACTTTC
-	TRBV5-4	-	TRBJ1-2	CASSLEGLTGGYTF	TGTGCCAGCAGCTTGGAAGGATTAACCGGCGGCTACACCTTC
TRBD1	TRBV6-5	-	TRBJ1-1	CASSLGQYTEAFF	TGTGCCAGCAGCCTGGGACAGTACACTGAAGCTTTCTTT
TRBD2	TRBV24-1	-	TRBJ2-1	CATYDSGGGVGYNEQFF	TGTGCCACCTATGACTCGGGCGGGGGGGTCGGCTACAATGAGCAGTTCTTC
-	TRBV18	-	TRBJ2-2	CASSPPYDRSTGELFF	TGTGCCAGCTCACCGCCGTACGACAGGAGCACCGGGGAGCTGTTTTTT
-	TRBV18	-	TRBJ1-2	CASSLSTGAVSPNYGYTF	TGTGCCAGCTCACTTTCCACGGGGGCCGTATCCCCAAACTATGGCTACACCTTC
-	TRBV20-1	-	TRBJ2-1	CSARASNEQFF	TGCAGTGCTAGGGCATCCAATGAGCAGTTCTTC
-	TRBV13	-	TRBJ2-7	CASSSSGSTYEQYF	TGTGCCAGCAGCTCCAGCGGGTCCACCTACGAGCAGTACTTC
-	TRBV4-2	many	TRBJ2-5	CASSQDGQGSQETQYF	TGTGCCAGCAGCCAAGACGGGCAGGGAAGTCAAGAGACCCAGTACTTC
TRBD1	TRBV5-1	-	TRBJ1-4	CASSTGDSNNEKLFF	TGCGCCAGCAGCACAGGGGACAGCAATAATGAAAAACTGTTTTTT
-	TRBV10-3	-	TRBJ1-1	CAIRRQDLNTEAFF	TGTGCCATCCGGAGACAGGATTTGAACACTGAAGCTTTCTTT
TRBD1	TRBV3-1/TRBV3-2	-	TRBJ2-7	CASSQGRQGAGYEQYF	TGTGCCAGCAGCCAAGGAAGACAGGGGGCTGGTTACGAGCAGTACTTC